The sequence of this TCR beta chain was determined in a study of T cell responses to AZD1222 COVID-19 vaccine. Study outcomes and limitations: Reports indicate that nearly half of spike-specific TCRs are directed at unmutated variant regions. Baseline serostatus was positive in only a handful of AZD1222 recipients. The peak T cell response came first, and repertoires were sampled only after it. Females outnumbered males among donors, who were mostly white British; clonal diversity was possibly underestimated.

The germline V and J ends were trimmed by 5 bases and 9 bases, with 13 bases remaining between them. Looked up from germline, CDR1 is MDHEN and CDR2 is SYDVKM. The CDR3 spans 12 residues. Only in-frame clones appear in the TCRdb table, and some are missing; sequencing was by immunoSEQ multiplex PCR. The sample contains tens of thousands of clones, more than 75% of which appear only once. On this clone itself: What it binds is not known.

The source was peripheral blood, collected on day 0 of MenACWY control vaccination. The sequence was obtained from an adult in good health. The rearrangement joins TRBV28 to TRBJ1-2; D is uncertain. The CDR3 DNA reads TGTGCCAGCAGTCCGTCCCCGGGGAGCTACACCTTC. Translation: CASSPSPGSYTF.